The 12 T cell receptor beta chains below come from one sample, sequenced in a study of T cell clusters in autoimmune cytopenias. One tube held mixed TRB-A and TRB-B primer pools for touch-down PCR. TCRdb reanalyzed the multiplex PCR reads, giving one entry per CDR3 protein sequence and no DNA. Its table lists more than 9,500 distinct CDR3 sequences. Roughly 38,000 genome equivalents of blood DNA were amplified for TRB. These same records also appear under a second study, on T cell repertoires in aging, cancer and after chemotherapy.

The sequencing input was peripheral blood. The receptors derive from a human donor in good health.

The rearrangement uses TRBV12-3 or TRBV12-4 and TRBJ2-3; without DNA, the TCRdb call of TRBD2 cannot be checked. CDR3 length: 15 residues. CDR3 protein: CASSLGDVASNTQYF.

The rearrangement uses TRBV14 and TRBJ2-7; TCRdb indicates TRBD1, and absent DNA this call remains unverified. Germline V gene data show CDR1 as SGHDN and CDR2 as FVKESK. The CDR3 has 16 residues. CDR3 in amino acids: CASSLPGQGGVHEQYF.

Judged by frequency, this clonotype is medium-sized. The chain is built from TRBV7-2 and TRBJ2-5; TCRdb's assignment of TRBD1 cannot be checked, as there is no DNA. Germline V gene lookup returns CDR1 SGHTA and CDR2 FQGNSA. The CDR3 is 14 residues long. The CDR3 sequence is CASSPGGGRETQYF.

The genes are TRBV27 and TRBJ2-7; the D call from TCRdb, TRBD1, cannot be confirmed without DNA. The CDR3 contains 12 residues. From germline, CDR1 is MNHEY and CDR2 SMNVEV (reference sequence). The CDR3 here is CASGTGVYEQYF.

The V gene is TRBV11-2, the J gene TRBJ2-7; TCRdb designates TRBD2, a call that cannot be tested without DNA. The CDR3 has 12 amino acids. Germline loops: CDR1 SGHAT, CDR2 FQNNGV. The CDR3 loop is CASSGGTYEQYF.

According to its frequency, this clonotype is medium-sized. The J gene is TRBJ1-2, the V gene TRBV12-3 or TRBV12-4; TCRdb's D call of TRBD1 is untestable without DNA. The CDR3 consists of 14 residues. CDR3 loop: CASSLTGPDYGYTF.

V usage is TRBV4-2 and J usage is TRBJ1-3. The CDR3 spans 13 residues. Germline-derived CDR1 and CDR2 are LGHNA and YNFKEQ. CDR3 amino acids: CASSQGQGNTIYF.

The chain combines TRBV20-1 with TRBJ1-1; TCRdb selects TRBD1, and the lack of DNA leaves this call unchecked. The CDR3 has 15 residues. The germline V gene has CDR1 DFQATT and CDR2 SNEGSKA (reference sequence). Here the CDR3 reads CSARDLTGVGTEAFF.

Judged by frequency, this clonotype is medium-sized. J is TRBJ1-1 and V is TRBV30. Germline assignment: CDR1 GTSNPN and CDR2 SVGIG (reference sequence). The CDR3 length is 11 residues. This chain's CDR3 is CAWSARTEAFF.

This chain joins TRBV7-2 and TRBJ2-4; TCRdb names TRBD1, which stays unverified in the absence of DNA. The CDR3 has 15 amino acids. Germline loops: CDR1 SGHTA, CDR2 FQGNSA. The CDR3 is CASSGREGARNIQYF. Full variable domain (outside the CDR3, taken from reference TRBV7-2 and TRBJ2-4): GAGVSQSPSNKVTEKGKDVELRCDPISGHTALYWYRQSLGQGLEFLIYFQGNSAPDKSGLPSDRFSAERTGGSVSTLTIQRTQQEDSAVYLCASSGREGARNIQYFGAGTRLSVL.

The chain employs TRBV19 and TRBJ2-3; no DNA is available, so the TRBD1 call from TCRdb remains unchecked. The CDR3 loop spans 16 amino acids. Germline-derived CDR1 and CDR2 are LNHDA and SQIVND (reference sequence). The CDR3 sequence is CASSPFGGPYTDTQYF.

The genes are TRBV7-3 and TRBJ2-7; TCRdb proposes TRBD1, but this gene call is untestable without DNA. Germline lookup yields CDR1 SGHTA and CDR2 FQGTGA. This CDR3 contains 12 residues. The CDR3 protein is CASSQGTDEQYF.